The 28 T cell receptor beta chains given below trace back to one sample, sequenced in a study of beta chain features in type 1 diabetes. Expressed TCRB transcripts were sequenced because the entire RNA isolate underwent reverse transcription. Generated by immunoSEQ multiplex PCR, the TCRdb table keeps only in-frame clones and is missing some. Counted here are some 220,000 clones, roughly a tenth occurring once; the ten biggest clones make up about 1.2%. The sequencing input was central memory CD4+ T cells from blood. The receptors stem from a man between 18 and 35 years old in good health.

On this clone: Other DNA variants within this sample encode the same CDR3. The chain combines TRBV30 with TRBJ2-7; D is unclear. Trimming stripped 1 base from V and 3 bases from J, with 4 bases between. The CDR3 loop spans 11 amino acids. Per the germline V gene, CDR1 is GTSNPN and CDR2 is SVGIG (reference sequence). CDR3 in amino acids: CAWSASYEQYF. The CDR3 bases are TGTGCCTGGAGTGCCAGCTACGAGCAGTACTTC.

This clone was seen ten or more times. CDR3 in amino acids: CASSEAVRYNEQFF. The CDR3 nucleotides are TGTGCCAGCAGTGAAGCGGTTAGATACAATGAGCAGTTCTTC. This chain connects TRBV2 to TRBJ2-1; D is unresolved. The CDR3 is made up of 14 amino acids. V was pared by 0 bases and J by 4 bases, with 7 bases between. Germline V gene data show CDR1 as SNHLY and CDR2 as FYNNEI.

This clone showed up just once. The V gene is TRBV5-1, the J gene TRBJ1-2, with 9 bases fitting TRBD1. The germline CDR1 and CDR2 sequences are SGHRS and YFSETQ. J gave up 3 bases and V 4 bases, and 13 bases lay outside the gene matches. This CDR3 contains 17 residues. CDR3 sequence reads: CASSPGTGSLTYYGYTF. The CDR3 DNA follows: TGCGCCAGCAGCCCCGGGACAGGGTCCCTCACCTACTATGGCTACACCTTC.

This clone was seen a few times. This chain uses TRBV29-1 with TRBJ1-1; 10 bases match TRBD1. The CDR3 spans 13 residues. J was trimmed by 5 bases and V by 7 bases; bases with no gene match: 7. Germline lookup yields CDR1 SQVTM and CDR2 ANQGSEA. CDR3: CSAPTGGATEAFF. CDR3 sequence (DNA): TGCAGCGCCCCGACAGGGGGCGCGACTGAAGCTTTCTTT.

The CDR3 sequence: CASSLAPSGTYEQYF. As DNA, the CDR3 is TGCGCCAGCAGCTTGGCGCCTAGCGGGACCTACGAGCAGTACTTC. The rearrangement links TRBV5-1 to TRBJ2-7, with 9 bases lining up with TRBD2. The CDR3 extends over 15 amino acids. The germline V gene encodes CDR1 SGHRS and CDR2 YFSETQ. The ends lost 0 bases at V and 2 bases at J; junction bases unmatched: 3.

In DNA form, the CDR3 reads TGCGCCAGCAGCCAAGCGGTACAGGGGTCCTTTAACATTCAGTACTTC. Translated, it gives CASSQAVQGSFNIQYF. The chain is built from TRBV4-3 and TRBJ2-4, with TRBD1 matching over 7 bases. The CDR3 is 16 amino acids. CDR1 is LGHNA and CDR2 is YSLEER in the germline V gene. V shed 1 base and J 7 bases; nucleotides not matched to a gene: 10.

V gene TRBV10-3 combines with J gene TRBJ1-3; weak D call: TRBD1 (5 bases). V gave up 0 bases and J gave up 4 bases, with 10 bases separating them. The CDR3 consists of 15 residues. CDR1 ENHRY and CDR2 SYGVKD come from the germline V gene. CDR3 region: CAISESDGAGNTIYF. The CDR3 DNA follows: TGTGCCATCAGTGAGTCAGACGGGGCCGGAAACACCATATATTTT.

This clone was counted only a few times. A far larger clone is one base from this, pointing to a likely read error. The chain uses TRBV14 and TRBJ1-4, with no clear D. The CDR3 has 14 amino acids. CDR1 and CDR2 from the germline V gene are SGHDN and FVKESK. The DNA of the CDR3 is TGTTCCAGCAGCCAAAACCTACAAGGGGAAAAACTGTTTTTT. It codes for CSSSQNLQGEKLFF.

The V call is TRBV7-8, the J call TRBJ1-5; D gene unclear. The germline V and J ends were trimmed by 1 base and 5 bases, with 15 bases remaining between them. This CDR3 has 16 residues. Germline V lookup: CDR1 SGHVS, CDR2 FQNEAQ. In nucleotides, the CDR3 is TGTGCCAGCAGCTTAGAAGTTCGGCAGAACTATCAGCCCCAGCATTTT. This gives the protein CASSLEVRQNYQPQHF. Full variable domain (remainder filled in from reference TRBV7-8 and TRBJ1-5): GAGVSQSPRYKVAKRGQDVALRCDPISGHVSLFWYQQALGQGPEFLTYFQNEAQLDKSGLPSDRFFAERPEGSVSTLKIQRTQQEDSAVYLCASSLEVRQNYQPQHFGDGTRLSIL.

Notes on this clone: Other DNA sequences in the same sample also yield this CDR3. The chain joins TRBV5-1 to TRBJ2-1, with D possibly called TRBD1 or TRBD2 (5 bases each). The germline gives CDR1 SGHRS, CDR2 YFSETQ. CDR3 size: 16 residues. Trimming stripped 0 bases from V and 0 bases from J, with 10 bases between. CDR3 coding DNA: TGCGCCAGCAGCTTGGTTGGGGGTCGCTCCTACAATGAGCAGTTCTTC. It translates to CASSLVGGRSYNEQFF.

This clone was picked up a small number of times. This chain uses TRBV4-3 with TRBJ2-7; the match to TRBD1 covers 7 bases. Germline CDR1 and CDR2: LGHNA and YSLEER. V dropped 5 bases and J dropped 4; count of bases not matched to a gene: 5. The CDR3 sequence is 13 residues long. The CDR3 sequence is CASSIETGYEQYF. The CDR3 DNA reads as TGCGCCAGCAGCATAGAGACAGGGTACGAGCAGTACTTC.

The chain is built from TRBV7-6 and TRBJ2-5; 7 bases fit TRBD1. This CDR3 is 13 amino acids long. After removal of 5 bases from V and 3 bases from J, the junction contained 3 bases not matched to a gene. Germline-derived CDR1 and CDR2 are SGHVS and FNYEAQ. The CDR3 here is CASSRDREETQYF. The CDR3 nucleotides are TGTGCCAGCAGCCGGGACAGAGAAGAGACCCAGTACTTC.

In DNA form, the CDR3 reads TGCGCCAGCAGCTTGGCTCGCGAGCAGTACTTC. It encodes CASSLAREQYF. The chain is built from TRBV5-1 and TRBJ2-7; D ambiguous. V was clipped by 0 bases and J by 6 bases, with 4 bases between them. The CDR3 is 11 amino acids. The germline gives CDR1 SGHRS, CDR2 YFSETQ.

The genes are TRBV7-8 and TRBJ2-1, with TRBD2 matching over 9 bases. V gave up 5 bases and J gave up 1 base; unmatched junction bases: 3. From germline, CDR1 is SGHVS and CDR2 FQNEAQ. There are 15 residues in the CDR3. CDR3 in amino acids: CASSLSGSSYNEQFF. The DNA for the CDR3 is TGTGCCAGCAGCCTTAGCGGGAGTTCCTACAATGAGCAGTTCTTC.

This clone showed up just a few times. The chain employs TRBV18 and TRBJ1-5, with D possibly TRBD1 on 5 matching bases. Germline CDR1 is KGHSH and CDR2 is LQKENI. Trimming stripped 2 bases from V and 1 base from J, with 6 bases between. This CDR3 contains 14 residues. CDR3 nucleotide sequence: TGTGCCAGCTCACCATGGGACAGCAATCAGCCCCAGCATTTT. This translates into CASSPWDSNQPQHF.

The chain carries TRBV11-3 and TRBJ2-1, with D possibly matching TRBD2 (5 bases). Germline V gives CDR1 SGHNT, CDR2 YENEEA. This CDR3 region has 16 residues. Deletions cut 1 base from V and 0 bases from J, with 10 bases between. For the CDR3, the DNA is TGTGCCAGCAGCTTAGGGAGGAAAAGCTCCTACAATGAGCAGTTCTTC. Its translation: CASSLGRKSSYNEQFF.

The chain carries TRBV21-1 and TRBJ1-1. TRBV21-1 is tagged as a pseudogene. The CDR3 extends over 16 amino acids. The CDR3 nucleotides read TGTGCCAGCAGCAAAGCATCGGCCACTATGGCCACTGAAGCTTTCTTT. This translates into CASSKASATMATEAFF.

CDR3 in DNA: TGCGCCAGCAGCCAGGAGCCGAGTACTAGCCGTTACCACAATGAGCAGTTCTTC. The encoded protein is CASSQEPSTSRYHNEQFF. The chain uses TRBV4-3 and TRBJ2-1; maybe TRBD2 (6 bases). V dropped 3 bases and J dropped 5 bases, with 23 bases sitting between them. Germline CDR1 reads LGHNA; CDR2 reads YSLEER. This CDR3 has 18 residues.

This sequence joins TRBV28 and TRBJ2-7; no clear D. The length of the CDR3 is 13 residues. Deletions cut 5 bases from V and 2 bases from J, with 10 bases between. Germline V lookup: CDR1 MDHEN, CDR2 SYDVKM. CDR3 bases: TGTGCCAGCAGTCTTTCCGAGCCCTACGAGCAGTACTTC. The encoded protein is CASSLSEPYEQYF.

This clone came up many times. CDR3 region: CASSASRQYF. DNA of the CDR3: TGTGCCAGCAGTGCTTCCCGGCAGTACTTC. The chain employs TRBV2 and TRBJ2-7; D call uncertain. The CDR3 runs to 10 residues. V was pared by 4 bases and J by 9 bases, with 7 bases between. CDR1 is SNHLY and CDR2 is FYNNEI in the germline V gene.

This chain connects TRBV5-8 to TRBJ2-5; 7 positions agree with TRBD1. The CDR3 covers 14 residues. In germline, CDR1 is SGHTS, CDR2 YDEGEE. V gave up 0 bases and J gave up 9 bases; unmatched junction bases: 8. The CDR3 loop is CASSLDPLGTAQYF. The DNA of the CDR3 is TGTGCCAGCAGCTTGGACCCCTTGGGGACAGCCCAGTACTTC.

This clone was found many times. This chain joins TRBV30 and TRBJ2-3, with D unresolved. Germline V gene data show CDR1 as GTSNPN and CDR2 as SVGIG (reference sequence). The CDR3 sequence is 13 residues long. V was shortened by 0 bases and J by 4 bases, with 8 bases between the two germline ends. The CDR3 is CAWSVRSADTQYF. CDR3 DNA: TGTGCCTGGAGTGTACGTTCGGCAGATACGCAGTATTTT.

This clone was found a few times. V and J are TRBV5-1 and TRBJ2-1, with 7 bases fitting TRBD2. This CDR3 is built from 15 residues. Germline CDR1 and CDR2: SGHRS and YFSETQ. Trimming cost V 0 bases and J 8 bases; bases outside gene matches: 8. CDR3 nucleotides: TGCGCCAGCAGCTTGGTTACCCCGGGAGGTGATGAGCAGTTCTTC. This gives the protein CASSLVTPGGDEQFF.

This sequence joins TRBV29-1 and TRBJ2-3; 9 bases fit TRBD2. The junction had 9 bases not matched to a gene; V was cut back by 6 bases and J by 2 bases. The CDR3 totals 15 residues. Germline lookup yields CDR1 SQVTM and CDR2 ANQGSEA. The CDR3 region has the DNA TGCAGCGTGCAAAGGGGACTAGCTTACACAGATACGCAGTATTTT. It is translated as CSVQRGLAYTDTQYF.

This clone appeared a few times. The J gene is TRBJ2-3, the V gene TRBV30; 8 bases are shared with TRBD2. This CDR3 is 15 amino acids long. V shed 2 bases, J shed 4 bases, and the junction held 8 bases outside the gene matches. CDR1 GTSNPN and CDR2 SVGIG come from the germline V gene (reference sequence). The DNA for the CDR3 is TGTGCCTGGAGTAAGGCGGGAGGAGTTGCAGATACGCAGTATTTT. Translating it yields CAWSKAGGVADTQYF.

This clone has ten or more counts. The chain recombines TRBV25-1 with TRBJ2-5; tentatively, D is TRBD2 (5 bases). The CDR3 has 13 amino acids. The V gene lost 3 bases and the J gene lost 4 bases, with 9 bases spanning the gap. From germline, CDR1 is MGHDK and CDR2 SYGVNS. CDR3: CASSEGSVETQYF. The CDR3 bases are TGTGCCAGCAGTGAGGGGAGTGTAGAGACCCAGTACTTC.

The CDR3 bases are TGTGCCAGCAGCTTGGAAGGGAGGGCAGATACGCAGTATTTT. Translated, it gives CASSLEGRADTQYF. The chain combines TRBV5-4 with TRBJ2-3; 7 bases align to TRBD2. Germline trimming cut 0 bases from V and 4 bases from J; bases unmatched to any gene: 2. The CDR3 consists of 14 residues. Germline-derived CDR1 and CDR2 are SGHNT and YYREEE (reference sequence).

This clone appeared a few times. This chain joins TRBV30 and TRBJ1-1; D gene uncertain. This CDR3 spans 14 amino acids. Germline CDR1 GTSNPN, CDR2 SVGIG (reference sequence). With 0 bases removed from V and 1 base from J, the gap between germline ends came to 9 bases. CDR3 nucleotide sequence: TGTGCCTGGAGTGTCGTCGGCGGGAACACTGAAGCTTTCTTT. Its translation is CAWSVVGGNTEAFF.